Following are 16 T cell receptor beta chains from one sample sequenced in a study of T cells after yellow fever vaccination (dated by TCRdb to the late 2010s). Library preparation employed 5' RACE. Sequencing took place on an Illumina NovaSeq 6000. TCRdb reprocessed the public reads (quality trimming at Q25 with fastp, clone calling with MiXCR) and kept in-frame beta chains. Rows merge per CDR3 protein into single entries with the most common DNA and genes. A total of about 320,000 distinct CDR3 sequences appear in this sample, around 4.5% of them only once. Jointly, the top ten make up approximately 20% of the sample. The sample's treatment or condition label is to be understood as: live attenuated yellow fever vaccine strain. The starting material was PBMCs, obtained 15 days after the yellow fever booster vaccination. Receptor source: a man aged 18 to 35 who received the YFV17D yellow fever vaccine.

The chain recombines TRBV6-2 or TRBV6-3 with TRBJ2-3; no firm D call. This CDR3 region has 14 residues. V lost 1 base, J lost 3 bases, and 8 bases lay in between. Germline V gene sequence: CDR1 MNHEY, CDR2 SVGEGT. The chain's CDR3 is CASSYLLGTDTQYF. The CDR3 nucleotides read TGTGCCAGCAGTTACTTGCTGGGGACAGATACGCAGTATTTT.

This clonotype showed up just a few times. V and J are TRBV20-1 and TRBJ2-7; 7 nucleotides match TRBD1. Germline CDR1 reads DFQATT; CDR2 reads SNEGSKA (reference sequence). The CDR3 covers 12 residues. With 6 bases clipped from V and 2 bases from J, the junction kept 4 bases outside the gene matches. The CDR3 sequence: CSATGQTYEQYF. CDR3 coding DNA: TGCAGTGCAACGGGACAGACCTACGAGCAGTACTTC.

This clonotype was picked up many times. The CDR3 region has the DNA TGCAGTGCTAGACCTCAGACAGGCTACAATGAGCAGTTCTTC. It is translated as CSARPQTGYNEQFF. This sequence joins TRBV20-1 and TRBJ2-1; tentative D call: TRBD1 (6 bases). The CDR3 contains 14 residues. V was shortened by 2 bases and J by 3 bases, with 11 bases between the two germline ends. Germline V gene lookup returns CDR1 DFQATT and CDR2 SNEGSKA (reference sequence).

This clonotype came up many times. The rearrangement joins TRBV7-2 to TRBJ1-4; 8 bases match TRBD1. Trimming at V came to 2 bases and at J to 7 bases, leaving 3 bases not matched to a gene. The germline gives CDR1 SGHTA, CDR2 FQGNSA. The CDR3 extends over 14 amino acids. The CDR3 sequence is CASSLFGQGEKLFF. The CDR3 region has the DNA TGTGCCAGCAGCTTATTTGGACAGGGTGAAAAACTGTTTTTT.

The chain links TRBV10-3 to TRBJ1-2; D is perhaps TRBD1 (6 bases). The CDR3 has 13 residues. V lost 8 bases and J lost 2, with 12 bases in between. CDR1 is ENHRY and CDR2 is SYGVKD in the germline V gene. CDR3 in amino acids: CAIEGGQNYGYTF. DNA for the CDR3: TGTGCCATCGAGGGGGGCCAGAACTATGGCTACACCTTC.

The sample holds many counts of this clonotype. This chain uses TRBV29-1 with TRBJ2-3, with 7 bases matching TRBD2. The CDR3 has 13 residues. Germline V gene sequence: CDR1 SQVTM, CDR2 ANQGSEA. J lost 5 bases, V lost 7 bases, and 9 bases had no gene match. This chain's CDR3 is CSAGGRMGDTQYF. CDR3 sequence (DNA): TGCAGCGCGGGGGGAAGGATGGGAGATACGCAGTATTTT.

The chain carries TRBV4-3 and TRBJ1-5; no reliable D call. Per the germline V gene, CDR1 is LGHNA and CDR2 is YSLEER. This CDR3 spans 16 amino acids. V lost 4 bases to trimming and J lost 0 bases, with 13 bases between them. The chain's CDR3 is CASSPQRLYSNQPQHF. The CDR3 DNA sequence: TGCGCCAGCAGCCCCCAGAGACTCTATAGCAATCAGCCCCAGCATTTT.

This clonotype was found many times. V and J are TRBV6-2 or TRBV6-3 and TRBJ2-7, with 7 bases aligning to TRBD1. The CDR3 sequence is 14 residues long. After removal of 5 bases from V and 2 bases from J, the junction contained 6 bases not matched to a gene. From germline, CDR1 is MNHEY and CDR2 SVGEGT. The CDR3 reads CASSGYRGTYEQYF. CDR3 DNA: TGTGCCAGCAGTGGGTACAGGGGAACCTACGAGCAGTACTTC.

The chain carries TRBV4-3 and TRBJ2-3; D uncertain. The V end lost 0 bases, the J end lost 2 bases, and 12 bases lay between the germline ends. The CDR3 length is 16 residues. Per the germline V gene, CDR1 is LGHNA and CDR2 is YSLEER. The CDR3 nucleotides are TGCGCCAGCAGCCAAGACGCCGGCGGATCCACAGATACGCAGTATTTT. Translation gives CASSQDAGGSTDTQYF.

In DNA form, the CDR3 reads TGTGCCAGCAGCGTAGCTAGGGAAGGGCCGAACACCGGGGAGCTGTTTTTT. Translation: CASSVAREGPNTGELFF. The rearrangement links TRBV9 to TRBJ2-2, with D unclear. The CDR3 totals 17 residues. Trimming removed 0 bases at V and 0 bases at J, with 12 bases between. CDR1 and CDR2 (germline): SGDLS, YYNGEE.

In this sample, this clonotype turned up many times. The chain carries TRBV11-2 and TRBJ2-1, with D possibly matching TRBD2 (6 bases). With 2 bases removed from V and 15 bases from J, the gap between germline ends came to 11 bases. The germline gives CDR1 SGHAT, CDR2 FQNNGV. This CDR3 is built from 11 residues. This chain's CDR3 is CASSLSGVRFF. The CDR3 nucleotides read TGTGCCAGCAGCTTATCGGGGGTTCGGTTCTTC.

The chain recombines TRBV7-2 with TRBJ2-6; D possibly corresponds to TRBD1 (6 bases). The CDR3 totals 17 residues. CDR1 is SGHTA, CDR2 FQGNSA, per germline. V was trimmed by 3 bases and J by 2 bases, leaving 14 bases between them. The CDR3 DNA follows: TGTGCCAGCAGCTTCACGGCAAAGGGGGCTGGGGCCAACGTCCTGACTTTC. It codes for CASSFTAKGAGANVLTF.

This clonotype came up a few times. J is TRBJ1-1 and V is TRBV12-3 or TRBV12-4; the D gene is possibly TRBD1 (5 bases). V was cut by 3 bases and J by 8 bases, with 16 bases left in between. The CDR3 is 14 amino acids. CDR3 in DNA: TGTGCCAGCAGTTTCCCCGGGGCCGCGCGAGAAGCTTTCTTT. Its protein product is CASSFPGAAREAFF.

This clonotype was observed many times. The chain uses TRBV11-2 and TRBJ2-2; the D is unclear. The CDR3 loop spans 12 amino acids. Germline loops: CDR1 SGHAT, CDR2 FQNNGV. The germline V and J ends were trimmed by 4 bases and 3 bases, with 3 bases remaining between them. CDR3 in amino acids: CASSYHTGELFF. In DNA, the CDR3 is TGTGCCAGCAGCTACCACACCGGGGAGCTGTTTTTT. The whole variable domain, filled in from reference TRBV11-2 and TRBJ2-2, reads EAGVAQSPRYKIIEKRQSVAFWCNPISGHATLYWYQQILGQGPKLLIQFQNNGVVDDSQLPKDRFSAERLKGVDSTLKIQPAKLEDSAVYLCASSYHTGELFFGEGSRLTVL.

Only a few counts were recorded for this clonotype. The rearrangement uses TRBV4-1 and TRBJ1-5; TRBD1 might be the D (6 bases). Germline V gene data show CDR1 as MGHRA and CDR2 as YSYEKL. V was clipped by 1 base and J by 5 bases, with 15 bases between them. CDR3 length: 16 residues. DNA for the CDR3: TGCGCCAGCAGCCAAGGACGGGGGCAATCCGATCAGCCCCAGCATTTT. Its translation is CASSQGRGQSDQPQHF.

This clonotype has at least ten counts. The V call is TRBV4-3, the J call TRBJ1-6; D is unclear. Germline V CDR1 and CDR2: LGHNA, YSLEER. CDR3 length equals 13 residues. With 4 bases removed from V and 8 bases from J, the gap between germline ends came to 9 bases. CDR3 nucleotides: TGCGCCAGCAGCCCGATCACGGATTCACCCCTCCACTTT. Translated: CASSPITDSPLHF.